A selection of T cell receptor beta chains follows, all from one sample in a study of Graves' ophthalmopathy and Graves' hyperthyroidism. TCRdb itself ran the multiplex PCR reads through MiXCR, one entry per CDR3 protein. The sample holds more than 1,000,000 distinct CDR3 sequences, about 36% seen once. Sample: peripheral blood or thyroid tissue (not recorded which). The receptors stem from an adult man with Graves' hyperthyroidism. The CDR3 runs from the conserved cysteine through the conserved F or W. Each record gives: clone size, V gene, J gene, D gene, CDR3 protein, CDR3 DNA. D genes are given only for firm matches. Clone size, where shown, is once, few, many, or a class for clones that have expanded.

few	TRBV19	TRBJ1-5	NA	CASSTLGGTQHF	TGTGCCAGTAGTACGCTAGGGGGGACCCAGCATTTT
NA	TRBV7-9	TRBJ2-7	NA	CASSLGLKAGLFREQYF	TGTGCCAGCAGCTTAGGGTTAAAGGCAGGGCTGTTTCGCGAGCAGTACTTC
NA	TRBV6-2/TRBV6-3	TRBJ1-2	TRBD1	CASSDGQAHYGYTF	TGTGCCAGCAGTGACGGACAGGCTCACTATGGCTACACCTTC
NA	TRBV5-1	TRBJ2-2	NA	CASSLDGPTNTGELFF	TGCGCCAGCAGCTTGGACGGACCCACGAACACCGGGGAGCTGTTTTTT
NA	TRBV6-2/TRBV6-3	TRBJ2-2	TRBD1	CASRRGHGELFF	TGTGCCAGCAGGAGGGGGCACGGGGAGCTGTTTTTT
many	TRBV5-1	TRBJ1-5	TRBD1	CASSLGTGGSSNQPQHF	TGCGCCAGCAGCCTAGGGACAGGGGGTAGTAGCAATCAGCCCCAGCATTTT
NA	TRBV2	TRBJ1-2	NA	CASTGRRDRSRGAGYTF	TGTGCCAGCACCGGGAGGCGTGACAGGTCGAGGGGTGCCGGCTACACCTTC
many	TRBV20-1	TRBJ2-6	NA	CSAWGGHSGANVLTF	TGCAGTGCTTGGGGGGGCCACTCTGGGGCCAACGTCCTGACTTTC
many	TRBV11-2	TRBJ1-1	NA	CASSNHRRNTEAFF	TGTGCCAGCAGCAATCACAGGAGAAACACTGAAGCTTTCTTT
NA	TRBV7-6	TRBJ2-3	TRBD2	CAGSGGRSTDTQYF	TGTGCCGGGTCGGGGGGGAGAAGCACAGATACGCAGTATTTT
NA	TRBV19	TRBJ2-1	NA	CASSIVGGNNEQFF	TGTGCCAGTAGTATAGTGGGCGGGAACAATGAGCAGTTCTTC
few	TRBV19	TRBJ1-5	NA	CASSIRRGSRVGGNQPQHF	TGTGCCAGTAGTATAAGGCGAGGTAGTAGGGTCGGAGGCAATCAGCCCCAGCATTTT